These T cell receptor beta chains were read from a single sample in a study of shared clonotypes between healthy human individuals. The method was immunoSEQ multiplex PCR; TCRdb's version includes in-frame clones alone and lacks a portion of them. The data hold roughly 2.1 million clones, with 90% to 95% observed a single time. Sequenced input: naive CD8+ T cells from PBMCs. The receptors here all came from a man younger than 35 in good health. Some clones in this sample may be carry-over from other donors' samples. CDR3s include the opening cysteine and the closing phenylalanine or tryptophan. D genes are given only for firm matches. Not all rows give a size; the values are once, few, many and, for expanded clones, a class.

V	size	J	D	CDR3	DNA
TRBV27	NA	TRBJ2-5	NA	CASSLSGWGTQYF	TGTGCCAGCAGTTTATCGGGGTGGGGGACCCAGTACTTC
TRBV4-3	NA	TRBJ1-1	NA	CASSQDRGWREAFF	TGCGCCAGCAGCCAAGATCGGGGGTGGAGAGAAGCTTTCTTT
TRBV5-6	NA	TRBJ1-1	TRBD1	CASSTGSLRGTEAFF	TGTGCCAGCAGCACAGGCTCCCTCAGGGGGACTGAAGCTTTCTTT
TRBV7-9	NA	TRBJ2-2	NA	CASSPSGELFF	TGTGCCAGCAGCCCCAGTGGGGAGCTGTTTTTT
TRBV9	NA	TRBJ1-2	NA	CASSDPKHVEGIFYGYTF	TGTGCCAGCAGCGATCCCAAGCACGTCGAAGGGATTTTCTATGGCTACACCTTC
TRBV28	NA	TRBJ1-4	NA	CASGLRGEEALTNEKLFF	TGTGCCAGCGGCCTTCGAGGGGAAGAGGCATTAACTAATGAAAAACTGTTTTTT
TRBV10-1	NA	TRBJ2-7	NA	CASSESSPLGEQYF	TGCGCCAGCAGTGAGTCGAGTCCCCTGGGGGAGCAGTACTTC
TRBV28	NA	TRBJ2-7	TRBD1	CASRPTGGEQYF	TGTGCCAGCAGACCTACAGGGGGAGAGCAGTACTTC
TRBV6-5	once	TRBJ2-2	TRBD1	CASSPDRAAGELFF	TGTGCCAGCAGCCCGGACAGGGCGGCCGGGGAGCTGTTTTTT
TRBV7-3	NA	TRBJ2-7	NA	CASSHHTVPYEQYF	TGTGCCAGCAGCCACCACACGGTTCCCTACGAGCAGTACTTC
TRBV5-4	NA	TRBJ2-3	TRBD2	CASSLRLAGPDTQYF	TGTGCCAGCAGCTTGCGCCTAGCGGGACCAGATACGCAGTATTTT
TRBV6-6	NA	TRBJ1-4	NA	CASSYMGPTTNEKLFF	TGTGCCAGCAGTTATATGGGCCCTACAACTAATGAAAAACTGTTTTTT
TRBV29-1	NA	TRBJ2-7	NA	CSAASGTYEQYF	TGCAGCGCCGCGTCAGGGACCTACGAGCAGTACTTC
TRBV23-1	NA	TRBJ2-3	NA	CASSQLEGQITDTQYF	TGCGCCAGCAGTCAATTGGAGGGACAGATCACAGATACGCAGTATTTT
TRBV27	NA	TRBJ2-7	NA	CASSPSTGEQSYEQYF	TGTGCCAGCAGTCCCTCAACAGGCGAACAAAGTTACGAGCAGTACTTC
TRBV19	NA	TRBJ2-2	TRBD2	CASSKLAPNTGELFF	TGTGCCAGTAGTAAACTAGCGCCGAACACCGGGGAGCTGTTTTTT
TRBV10-3	NA	TRBJ2-7	NA	CAISELGETYEQYF	TGTGCCATCAGTGAGCTCGGGGAAACCTACGAGCAGTACTTC
TRBV18	NA	TRBJ2-2	TRBD1	CASSPDRGNTGELFF	TGTGCCAGCTCACCTGACAGGGGGAACACCGGGGAGCTGTTTTTT
TRBV27	NA	TRBJ2-1	NA	CASRLGVSYNEQFF	TGTGCCAGCCGCCTCGGGGTGTCCTACAATGAGCAGTTCTTC
TRBV28	NA	TRBJ2-5	TRBD1	CASSLPGTGVQETQYF	TGTGCCAGCAGTTTGCCTGGGACAGGGGTGCAAGAGACCCAGTACTTC
TRBV27	NA	TRBJ2-2	TRBD1	CASSPVGDRNTGELFF	TGTGCCAGCAGCCCGGTAGGGGACAGAAACACCGGGGAGCTGTTTTTT
TRBV15	NA	TRBJ2-3	TRBD2	CATSPSGRSDTQYF	TGTGCCACCAGCCCTAGCGGGAGGTCAGATACGCAGTATTTT
TRBV28	NA	TRBJ1-4	NA	CASSLGGNEKLFF	TGTGCCAGCAGTTTGGGGGGGAATGAAAAACTGTTTTTT
TRBV28	NA	TRBJ2-1	TRBD2	CASSPPEEREPYNEQFF	TGTGCCAGCAGTCCGCCGGAGGAGCGGGAGCCCTACAATGAGCAGTTCTTC
TRBV6-6	NA	TRBJ1-2	TRBD1	CASSYSTGEGYTF	TGTGCCAGCAGTTACTCGACAGGGGAAGGCTACACCTTC
TRBV9	NA	TRBJ2-1	TRBD1	CASSADRDNEQFF	TGTGCCAGCAGCGCCGACAGGGACAATGAGCAGTTCTTC
TRBV27	NA	TRBJ2-7	NA	CASSMTGQLNYEQYF	TGTGCCAGCAGTATGACCGGACAGCTCAACTACGAGCAGTACTTC
TRBV27	NA	TRBJ2-2	NA	CVAGRLTGELFF	TGTGTCGCGGGACGCCTGACCGGGGAGCTGTTTTTT
TRBV28	NA	TRBJ2-7	NA	CASSLTFGERVYEQYF	TGTGCCAGCAGTTTAACCTTCGGGGAGCGCGTCTACGAGCAGTACTTC
TRBV16	NA	TRBJ2-1	NA	CASSQSLRSEQFF	TGTGCCAGCAGCCAATCTCTGAGAAGTGAGCAGTTCTTC
TRBV25-1	NA	TRBJ2-7	TRBD1	CASSGPGQARDEQYF	TGTGCCAGCAGTGGTCCGGGACAGGCAAGGGACGAGCAGTACTTC
TRBV7-3	NA	TRBJ1-1	NA	CASSLATYSEAFF	TGTGCCAGCAGCTTAGCGACATATAGTGAAGCTTTCTTT
TRBV7-3	NA	TRBJ2-7	TRBD1	CASSSTGGLEQYF	TGTGCCAGCAGCTCGACAGGGGGCCTCGAGCAGTACTTC
TRBV2	NA	TRBJ2-5	NA	CASSDNRVWETQYF	TGTGCCAGCAGTGACAACAGGGTATGGGAGACCCAGTACTTC
TRBV14	NA	TRBJ1-3	NA	CASSLRRSSSGNTIYF	TGTGCCAGCAGCCTGAGACGTTCGAGCTCTGGAAACACCATATATTTT
TRBV27	NA	TRBJ1-1	NA	CASRLQGVGGTEAFF	TGTGCCAGCAGGTTACAGGGTGTGGGGGGCACTGAAGCTTTCTTT
TRBV9	NA	TRBJ2-5	TRBD2	CASTVASGGLETQYF	TGTGCCAGCACCGTGGCTAGCGGGGGTTTGGAGACCCAGTACTTC
TRBV27	NA	TRBJ1-1	NA	CASSLDSFMNTEAFF	TGTGCCAGCAGCTTAGACAGCTTCATGAACACTGAAGCTTTCTTT
TRBV7-9	once	TRBJ2-1	NA	CASSLASAGNEQFF	TGTGCCAGCAGCTTAGCTTCCGCGGGGAATGAGCAGTTCTTC
TRBV6-4	NA	TRBJ2-7	TRBD2	CASSGGRTSGSVEQYF	TGTGCCAGCAGTGGGGGCCGGACTAGCGGGAGTGTTGAGCAGTACTTC
TRBV13	NA	TRBJ1-2	NA	CASSLGSGVANYGYTF	TGTGCCAGCAGCTTAGGCTCAGGGGTAGCTAACTATGGCTACACCTTC
TRBV6-5	NA	TRBJ2-1	NA	CASSPPLGETDEQFF	TGTGCCAGCAGCCCCCCCCTGGGGGAAACAGATGAGCAGTTCTTC
TRBV2	NA	TRBJ2-7	NA	CASSARGTVYEQYF	TGTGCCAGCAGTGCCCGGGGGACCGTCTACGAGCAGTACTTC